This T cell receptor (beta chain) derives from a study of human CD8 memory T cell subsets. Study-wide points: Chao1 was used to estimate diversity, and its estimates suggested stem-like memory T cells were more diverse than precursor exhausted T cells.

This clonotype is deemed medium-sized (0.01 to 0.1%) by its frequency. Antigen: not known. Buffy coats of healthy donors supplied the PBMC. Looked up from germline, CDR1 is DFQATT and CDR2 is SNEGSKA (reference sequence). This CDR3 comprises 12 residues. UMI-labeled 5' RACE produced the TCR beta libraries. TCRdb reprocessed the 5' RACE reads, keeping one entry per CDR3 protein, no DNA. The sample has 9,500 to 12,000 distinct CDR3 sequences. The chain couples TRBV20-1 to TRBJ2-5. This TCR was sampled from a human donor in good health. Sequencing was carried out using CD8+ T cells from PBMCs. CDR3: CSASEGLETQYF.